This record looks at one TCR beta chain sequence and its context. Per the original methods: For nucleated cells, counts were estimated from reference gene primer amplification. Method: immunoSEQ multiplex PCR; TCRdb's copy keeps in-frame clones and lacks some. V and J calls and clone size are copied from that table; D and trimming were computed from the DNA. The data hold around 160,000 clones, with roughly nine tenths observed a single time. The data were taken from a study of blood T cell repertoires in COVID-19. Study context: The analysed material was cDNA or gDNA that came from T cells, B-cell-depleted T cells, or PBMCs.

The material sequenced was peripheral blood. This clonotype was obtained from a man younger than 30 with acute or convalescent COVID-19.

The CDR3 coding sequence is TGTGCCAGCAGCCAAGATAGGAGGGGATACTACGAGCAGTACTTC. This translates into CASSQDRRGYYEQYF. The chain recombines TRBV3-1 (or the pseudogene TRBV3-2) with TRBJ2-7, with D possibly matching TRBD2 (6 bases). The CDR3 extends over 15 amino acids. Trimming took 0 bases from V and 3 from J, leaving 12 bases between them. CDR1 is LGHDT and CDR2 is YNNKEL in the germline V gene (reference sequence).